This TCR beta chain is from a study of T cell repertoires in cytomegalovirus infection. Background on the study: Signatures in public TCR beta sequences pointed to both CMV infection and matching HLA type.

CDR3 length: 14 residues. Germline CDR1 reads MNHEY; CDR2 reads SMNVEV (reference sequence). V was clipped by 9 bases and J by 2 bases; unmatched bases: 9. Findings and caveats of the study: The study identified carriers of CMV plus the relevant HLA from cumulative public TCR beta family frequency. Clonotype analysis showed dominance of the ex vivo response by HLA-C-restricted CMV-specific TCR beta clonotypes.

TCRdb recomputed calls from the reads with MiXCR, one row per CDR3 protein. This sample yields around 230,000 distinct CDR3 sequences, of which around 6.2% are seen a single time; about 6% belongs to the top ten. This clonotype was detected ten times or more. Its matching antigen is unknown. The rearrangement joins TRBV27 to TRBJ1-1; 7 bases map to TRBD1. This receptor was obtained from a human donor in good health (CMV status not recorded). Some clones in this sample may be carry-over from other donors' samples. What was sequenced was PBMCs. CDR3 sequence (DNA): TGTGCCAGTCATATAAGACAGGGAAACACTGAAGCTTTCTTT. It specifies CASHIRQGNTEAFF.